The TCR beta chain described here comes from a study of PD-1 blockade in classical Hodgkin lymphoma (dated by TCRdb to the early 2020s). With respect to the entire study: Nivolumab dosing was 3 mg/kg intravenously every 2 weeks, continuing until either disease progression or unacceptable toxicity. The study used CyTOF and TCR beta sequencing to define a peripheral blood immune signature of response to PD-1 blockade in classical Hodgkin lymphoma.

Notes on this clone: There is no known antigen for this receptor. No per-base quality is available; no much larger clone lies one base away.

The germline V gene supplies CDR1 SQVTM and CDR2 ANQGSEA. The CDR3, cysteine through phenylalanine, is 14 amino acids long. Only the CDR3 portion is preserved as DNA: 42 bases, with reading frame beginning at the first base. V loses 2 bases of germline sequence and J loses 5 bases, and the interval between the two ends is 15 bases. What this sample's time point label stands for: cycle 2 day 1 (C2D1) of nivolumab. Every trial patient had relapsed after autologous stem cell transplantation, and cohorts A, B and C differed in prior brentuximab vedotin exposure. The trial cohort included some 53 patients with relapsed/refractory classical Hodgkin lymphoma, and each patient had a best overall response of complete response, partial response or progressive disease. In the multi-cohort phase II CheckMate 205 trial, trial patients received single-agent nivolumab. Best overall response was determined by an independent review committee according to the 2007 International Working Group response criteria. Trial PBMCs were obtained immediately prior to nivolumab initiation (C1D1) and on therapy at cycle 2 day 1 and cycle 4 day 1. Peripheral blood was collected in 8 mL Vacutainer Cell Preparation Tubes, from which PBMCs were isolated by centrifugation and then cryopreserved.

Study-wide conclusions, independent of this receptor: Baseline diversity similar to that of newly diagnosed patients was observed in trial patients achieving complete response, whereas significantly lower diversity was observed in partial responders and progressors. The study covered only a single clinical trial cohort, and the causes of the repertoire differences, possibly disease activity or prior therapy, were still not defined. Newly diagnosed patients were reported to have lower baseline TCR diversity than healthy donors, and relapsed/refractory patients were reported to have lower baseline TCR diversity still. CD4+ but not CD8+ TCR diversity rose significantly by C4D1 (p=0.0027 vs p=0.16), most apparent in complete responders (p=0.02). Lower diversity was observed in patients in whom nivolumab was started less than 1 year after ASCT, and these patients were excluded from later analyses so that confounding by immune reconstitution would be avoided.

The Qiagen DNeasy kit was used to extract genomic DNA from unsorted PBMCs and from the negatively selected CD4+ and CD8+ fractions. Amplification of TCR beta CDR3 regions was done by immunoSEQ multiplex PCR with primers that anneal to V and J segments. A synthetic immune receptor repertoire was used to minimize amplification bias, and remaining bias was computationally removed after sequencing. On the authors' methods: Custom Python scripts were used to quantify repertoire diversity as the Shannon entropy index. Unsorted, CD4+ and CD8+ repertoires were analyzed separately, except for combined analyses in which CD4+ and CD8+ sequences were merged in silico. A clone was considered expanded if an increase in frequency of at least 2-fold after treatment relative to C1D1 was found, and a pseudocount of 0.5 was applied to clones undetected at baseline. Singleton clones were defined as clones with 0 or 1 copy at C1D1, and non-singleton clones were defined as clones with 2 or more copies. Clones expanded in unsorted samples were labelled as CD4+, CD8+ or unknown by matching protein sequences in sorted samples from the same patient. Diversity changes from C1D1 to C4D1 were tested in paired samples using Wilcoxon tests. TCRdb limited this immuneACCESS table to in-frame rearrangements with V and J called. A share of clones is missing; checked studies link under half to unresolved V genes, and the rest is unexplained. Clone size and V and J calls were adopted from that table, with D and trimming inferred from the DNA. This sample lists some 19,000 clones; 77% were detected once. In total, the top ten clones hold roughly 42% of the sample.

This chain joins TRBV29-1 to TRBJ2-5; the D region is possibly TRBD1 or TRBD2, each matching across 5 bases. The source of this sequence is a human donor with classical Hodgkin lymphoma. Sequences were derived from peripheral blood mononuclear cells (PBMCs), sampled before the second cycle of nivolumab. Here is the DNA: TGCAGCGTTGAATACCCGAGGGGTGCGGAGACCCAGTACTTC. Translated, it gives CSVEYPRGAETQYF.